One and the same sample provided the 8 T cell receptor beta chains below, sequenced in a study of T-cell reconstitution after alpha-beta-depleted transplantation in children. Preparation of the TCRbeta library was carried out with unique molecular identifiers. A single record per CDR3 protein comes from TCRdb applying MiXCR to the PCR reads. The table includes more than 400,000 distinct CDR3 sequences, 10% to 12% detected once. Specimen: PBMCs, mostly from graft donor cells, collected 180 days after TCRalphabeta/CD19-depleted stem cell transplant. Every receptor here comes from a female patient under 10 years old who had a stem cell transplant for aplastic anemia, so the T cells may come from the graft donor.

The chain uses TRBV7-9 and TRBJ2-3; TRBD1 matches 7 bases. Germline V gives CDR1 SEHNR, CDR2 FQNEAQ (reference sequence). V lost 5 bases to trimming and J lost 5 bases; unmatched junction nucleotides: 16. The CDR3 runs 17 residues. CDR3 residues: CASSPTFSGRQGDTQYF. CDR3 DNA sequence: TGTGCCAGCAGCCCGACCTTCTCCGGCAGACAGGGAGATACGCAGTATTTT. Based on the CDR3 plus reference TRBV7-9 and TRBJ2-3, the full variable domain is DTGVSQNPRHKITKRGQNVTFRCDPISEHNRLYWYRQTLGQGPEFLTYFQNEAQLEKSRLLSDRFSAERPKGSFSTLEIQRTEQGDSAMYLCASSPTFSGRQGDTQYFGPGTRLTVL.

Only a few counts were recorded for this clonotype. The rearrangement joins TRBV4-1 to TRBJ1-2, with unresolved D. CDR1 and CDR2 (germline): MGHRA, YSYEKL. V was pared by 2 bases and J by 5 bases, with 15 bases between. The CDR3 runs 15 residues. This chain's CDR3 is CASSQLDKAGYGYTF. The CDR3 coding sequence is TGCGCCAGCAGCCAACTCGACAAAGCTGGGTATGGCTACACCTTC.

V usage is TRBV20-1 and J usage is TRBJ2-2, with unresolved D. From germline, CDR1 is DFQATT and CDR2 SNEGSKA (reference sequence). This CDR3 comprises 12 residues. The CDR3 reads CSCVGLGGELFF. The CDR3 DNA sequence: TGCAGCTGCGTAGGGTTGGGCGGGGAGCTGTTTTTT.

V usage is TRBV13 and J usage is TRBJ1-2, with TRBD1 identical over 9 bases. The CDR3 sequence is 16 residues long. The germline V gene encodes CDR1 PRHDT and CDR2 FYEKMQ (reference sequence). The trim removed 5 bases at V and 2 bases at J, leaving 9 bases unmatched. The CDR3 loop is CASSPARTGVNYGYTF. The CDR3 DNA is TGTGCCAGCAGCCCGGCCCGGACAGGGGTGAACTATGGCTACACCTTC.

V is TRBV20-1 and J is TRBJ2-3; 7 nucleotides match TRBD1. The trim removed 4 bases at V and 11 bases at J, leaving 12 bases unmatched. The CDR3 is made up of 13 amino acids. Germline-derived CDR1 and CDR2 are DFQATT and SNEGSKA (reference sequence). CDR3 in DNA: TGCAGTGCTAAAGCGCCAGGGGGTGGAAGGCAGTATTTT. It yields the protein CSAKAPGGGRQYF.

This chain uses TRBV6-2 or TRBV6-3 with TRBJ1-5; the D is unclear. The CDR3 sequence is 15 residues long. CDR1 is MNHEY, CDR2 SVGEGT, per germline. Trimming took 2 bases from V and 5 from J, leaving 13 bases between them. The CDR3 loop reads CASSYGYFTHQPQHF. In DNA, the CDR3 is TGTGCCAGCAGTTACGGTTATTTTACCCATCAGCCCCAGCATTTT.

This chain joins TRBV4-3 and TRBJ2-3; possibly TRBD1 for D (6 bases). Between the trimmed V and J ends, which lost 0 bases and 3 bases, there was a span of 16 bases. Germline CDR1 and CDR2: LGHNA and YSLEER. This CDR3 comprises 17 residues. The CDR3 bases are TGCGCCAGCAGCCAAGATATTTACTCGAGGGGGACAGATACGCAGTATTTT. It yields the protein CASSQDIYSRGTDTQYF.

V and J are TRBV3-1 and TRBJ2-1; D gene ambiguous. In germline, CDR1 is LGHDT, CDR2 YNNKEL (reference sequence). The CDR3 length is 17 residues. V was pared by 0 bases and J by 0 bases, with 12 bases between. The CDR3 DNA follows: TGTGCCAGCAGCCAAGATGCGCTTGTCGGCTCCTACAATGAGCAGTTCTTC. Amino acids: CASSQDALVGSYNEQFF.